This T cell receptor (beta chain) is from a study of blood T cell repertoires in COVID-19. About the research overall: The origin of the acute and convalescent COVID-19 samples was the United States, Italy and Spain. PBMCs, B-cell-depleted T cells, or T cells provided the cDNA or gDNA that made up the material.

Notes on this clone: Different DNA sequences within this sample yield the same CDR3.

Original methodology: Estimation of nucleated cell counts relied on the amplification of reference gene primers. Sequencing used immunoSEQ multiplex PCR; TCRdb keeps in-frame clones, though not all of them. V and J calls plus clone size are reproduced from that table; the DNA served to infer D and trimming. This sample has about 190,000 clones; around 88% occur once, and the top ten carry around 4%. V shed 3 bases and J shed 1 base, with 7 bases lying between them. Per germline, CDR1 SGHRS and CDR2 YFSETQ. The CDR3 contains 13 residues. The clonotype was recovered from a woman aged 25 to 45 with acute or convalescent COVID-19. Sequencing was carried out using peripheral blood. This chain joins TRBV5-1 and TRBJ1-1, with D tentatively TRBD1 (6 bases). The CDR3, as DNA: TGCGCCAGCAGCTCACAGGGGAACACTGAAGCTTTCTTT. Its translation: CASSSQGNTEAFF.